This T cell receptor beta chain was documented in a study of blood T cell repertoires in COVID-19. Whole-study context: Both acute and convalescent COVID-19 samples were obtained from the United States, Italy and Spain. T cells, B-cell-depleted T cells, or PBMCs provided the cDNA or gDNA that served as material.

How the authors handled the data: Estimates of nucleated cell counts were drawn from the amplification of reference gene primers. Produced via immunoSEQ multiplex PCR; TCRdb's table is partial and in-frame only. The DNA gave D and trimming, while V, J and clone size come from that table. The sample consists of roughly 200,000 clones, 75% to 80% of them appearing once. Many counts were recorded for this clone. This CDR3 is 15 amino acids long. J gave up 1 base and V 7 bases, and 8 bases lay outside the gene matches. Looked up from germline, CDR1 is LNHDA and CDR2 is SQIVND (reference sequence). The chain combines TRBV19 with TRBJ1-2, with TRBD1 matching over 8 bases. Sequenced material: peripheral blood. The clonotype comes from a woman aged 45-65 years with active or convalescent COVID-19. CDR3 bases: TGTGCCAGTACCAAAGGGACAGGCCTTAACTATGGCTACACCTTC. Translation: CASTKGTGLNYGYTF.